Included here is one T cell receptor beta chain sequence, with context. The antigen is not known. With 60 Vbeta and 13 Jbeta primers, the PCR was carried out. Original data processing: Later work found tens of millions of unique TCR beta chains, with about 10 million shared. This table comes from immunoSEQ multiplex PCR, and its TCRdb copy is limited to in-frame clones, with some not included. V, J and clone size reflect that table, while D and trimming were determined from the DNA. This sample has 100,000 to 150,000 clones, with around three quarters found just once. Per the germline V gene, CDR1 is MNHNS and CDR2 is SASEGT. V lost 8 bases to trimming and J lost 0 bases; unmatched junction nucleotides: 7. There are 15 residues in the CDR3. These data belong to a study of cytomegalovirus exposure and HLA in healthy donors. Study-wide results and caveats: Compared with the roughly 700-donor mean, an Asian-associated ancestry cluster reportedly had fewer N-insertions, according to a later analysis.

The chain is built from TRBV6-1 and TRBJ2-3, with 8 bases fitting TRBD2. This receptor was obtained from a female donor in good health and CMV-seronegative. Sequenced sample: PBMCs. The CDR3 nucleotides are TGTGCCAGCGGGGTATCGGGGGGGAGCACAGATACGCAGTATTTT. Its protein product is CASGVSGGSTDTQYF.